This T cell receptor beta chain was recorded in a study of blood T cell repertoires in COVID-19. Study-level background: Collection of acute and convalescent COVID-19 samples took place in the United States, Italy and Spain. Sample material is recorded as cDNA or gDNA derived from T cells, B-cell-depleted T cells, or PBMCs.

Germline V gene data show CDR1 as SGHDT and CDR2 as YYEEEE. This CDR3 contains 16 residues. V dropped 2 bases and J dropped 4; count of bases not matched to a gene: 11. Methods used by the authors: Reference gene primer amplification gave estimated nucleated cell counts. Clones were sequenced by immunoSEQ multiplex PCR, and TCRdb holds only the in-frame ones, with some missing. V and J calls and clone size follow that table, whereas D and trimming were derived from the DNA. The repertoire holds 250,000 to 350,000 clones, with approximately 89% as singletons. The genes are TRBV5-6 and TRBJ1-2; TRBD1 matches 7 bases. Sequenced material: peripheral blood. The sequence was obtained from a woman aged 55-70 years with acute or convalescent COVID-19. CDR3 sequence (DNA): TGTGCCAGCAGCTTCGGACAGGCGTCTTTGGCCTATGGCTACACCTTC. Translated: CASSFGQASLAYGYTF. The variable domain in full, with the rest retrieved from reference TRBV5-6 and TRBJ1-2, is DAGVTQSPTHLIKTRGQQVTLRCSPKSGHDTVSWYQQALGQGPQFIFQYYEEEERQRGNFPDRFSGHQFPNYSSELNVNALLLGDSALYLCASSFGQASLAYGYTFGSGTRLTVV.